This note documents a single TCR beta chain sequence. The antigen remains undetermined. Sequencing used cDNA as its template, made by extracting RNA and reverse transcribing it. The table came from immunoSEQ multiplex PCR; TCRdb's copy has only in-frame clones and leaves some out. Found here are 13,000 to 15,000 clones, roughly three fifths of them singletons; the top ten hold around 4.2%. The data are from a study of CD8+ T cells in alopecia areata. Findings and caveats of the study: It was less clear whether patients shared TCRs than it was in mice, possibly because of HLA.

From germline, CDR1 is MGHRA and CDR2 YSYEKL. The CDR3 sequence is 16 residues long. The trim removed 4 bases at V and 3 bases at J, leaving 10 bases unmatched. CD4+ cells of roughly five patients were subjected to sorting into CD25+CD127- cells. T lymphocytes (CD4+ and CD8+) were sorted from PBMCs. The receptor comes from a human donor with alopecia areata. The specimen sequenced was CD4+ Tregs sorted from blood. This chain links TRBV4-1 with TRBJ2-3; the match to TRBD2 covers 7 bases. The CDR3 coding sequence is TGCGCCAGCAGCCCCTACCCTGCGGGAGCTACAGATACGCAGTATTTT. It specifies CASSPYPAGATDTQYF.